The 3 T cell receptor beta chains below all came from one sample that was sequenced in a study of blood T cell repertoires in COVID-19. Measured with immunoSEQ multiplex PCR; TCRdb has only the in-frame clones, and not every one. This table has a few hundred thousand clones, approximately 85% appearing once. The sequenced sample consisted of PBMCs or T cells enriched from blood (not recorded which). The receptor source for this set is a woman between 50 and 59 years old who had been exposed to COVID-19.

The CDR3 sequence: CASSLVMAGTSEFF. As DNA, the CDR3 is TGTGCCAGCAGTTTAGTTATGGCCGGGACTAGTGAGTTCTTC. This chain links TRBV28 with TRBJ2-1; 8 nucleotides align to TRBD2. With 2 bases clipped from V and 14 bases from J, the junction kept 11 bases outside the gene matches. The CDR3 length is 14 residues. Germline loops: CDR1 MDHEN, CDR2 SYDVKM.

This chain links TRBV3-1 (or the pseudogene TRBV3-2) with TRBJ1-1, with D possibly matching TRBD1 (5 bases). The germline V gene encodes CDR1 LGHDT and CDR2 YNNKEL (reference sequence). This CDR3 has 16 amino acids. With 7 bases removed from V and 3 bases from J, the gap between germline ends came to 21 bases. The CDR3 loop reads CASIPRGGSFDTEAFF. The CDR3 DNA sequence: TGTGCCAGCATCCCGCGGGGGGGGAGTTTTGACACTGAAGCTTTCTTT.

The V call is TRBV2, the J call TRBJ1-4, with 10 bases fitting TRBD1. The CDR3 covers 16 residues. The V gene's germline CDR1 is SNHLY and CDR2 FYNNEI. Trimming at V came to 6 bases and at J to 5 bases, leaving 9 bases not matched to a gene. Here the CDR3 reads CASRVPGQGRNEKLFF. CDR3 in DNA: TGTGCCAGCAGAGTCCCGGGACAGGGGCGGAATGAAAAACTGTTTTTT. The full variable domain, with the rest looked up from reference TRBV2 and TRBJ1-4, is EPEVTQTPSHQVTQMGQEVILRCVPISNHLYFYWYRQILGQKVEFLVSFYNNEISEKSEIFDDQFSVERPDGSNFTLKIRSTKLEDSAMYFCASRVPGQGRNEKLFFGSGTQLSVL.